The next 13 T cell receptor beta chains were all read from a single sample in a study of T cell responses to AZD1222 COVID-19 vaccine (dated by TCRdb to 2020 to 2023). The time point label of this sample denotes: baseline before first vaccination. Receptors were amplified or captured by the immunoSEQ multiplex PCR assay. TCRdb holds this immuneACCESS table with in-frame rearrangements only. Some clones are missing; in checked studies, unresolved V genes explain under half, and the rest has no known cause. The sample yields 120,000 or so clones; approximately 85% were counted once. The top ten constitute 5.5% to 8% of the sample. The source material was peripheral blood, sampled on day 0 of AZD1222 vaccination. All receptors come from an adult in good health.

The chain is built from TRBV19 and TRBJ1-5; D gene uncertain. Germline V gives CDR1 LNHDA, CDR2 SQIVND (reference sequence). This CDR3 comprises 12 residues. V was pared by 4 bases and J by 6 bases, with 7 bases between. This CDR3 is CASSTLVQPQHF. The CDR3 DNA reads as TGTGCCAGTAGTACCTTGGTTCAGCCCCAGCATTTT. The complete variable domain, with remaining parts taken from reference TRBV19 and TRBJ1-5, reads DGGITQSPKYLFRKEGQNVTLSCEQNLNHDAMYWYRQDPGQGLRLIYYSQIVNDFQKGDIAEGYSVSREKKESFPLTVTSAQKNPTAFYLCASSTLVQPQHFGDGTRLSIL.

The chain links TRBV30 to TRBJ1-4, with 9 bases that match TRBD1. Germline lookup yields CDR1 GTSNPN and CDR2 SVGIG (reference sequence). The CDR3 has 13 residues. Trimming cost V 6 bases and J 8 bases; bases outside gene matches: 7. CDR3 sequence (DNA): TGTGCCTGCCAACAGGGGGCCGGGGAAAAACTGTTTTTT. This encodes CACQQGAGEKLFF.

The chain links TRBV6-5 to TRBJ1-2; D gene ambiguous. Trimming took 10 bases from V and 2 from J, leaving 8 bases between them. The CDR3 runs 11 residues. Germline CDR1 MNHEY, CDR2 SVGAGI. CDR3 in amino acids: CATQQNYGYTF. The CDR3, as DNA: TGTGCCACCCAACAAAACTATGGCTACACCTTC.

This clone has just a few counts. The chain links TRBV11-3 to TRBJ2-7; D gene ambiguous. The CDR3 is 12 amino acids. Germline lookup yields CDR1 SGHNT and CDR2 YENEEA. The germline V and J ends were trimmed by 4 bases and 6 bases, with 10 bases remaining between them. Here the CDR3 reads CASSSGSSEQYF. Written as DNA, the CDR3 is TGTGCCAGCAGCTCCGGGTCTAGCGAGCAGTACTTC.

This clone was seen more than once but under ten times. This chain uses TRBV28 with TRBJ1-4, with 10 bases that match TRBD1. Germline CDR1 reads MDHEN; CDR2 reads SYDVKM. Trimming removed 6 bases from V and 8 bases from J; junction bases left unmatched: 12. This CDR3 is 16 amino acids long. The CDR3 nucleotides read TGTGCCAGCAGACGACCGCTCCGGGACAGGGGCGAAAAACTGTTTTTT. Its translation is CASRRPLRDRGEKLFF. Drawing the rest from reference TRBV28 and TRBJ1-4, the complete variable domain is DVKVTQSSRYLVKRTGEKVFLECVQDMDHENMFWYRQDPGLGLRLIYFSYDVKMKEKGDIPEGYSVSREKKERFSLILESASTNQTSMYLCASRRPLRDRGEKLFFGSGTQLSVL.

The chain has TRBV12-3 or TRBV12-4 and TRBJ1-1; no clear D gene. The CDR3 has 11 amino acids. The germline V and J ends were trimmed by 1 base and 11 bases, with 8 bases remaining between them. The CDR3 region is CASSLGGRAFF. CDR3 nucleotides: TGTGCCAGCAGTTTAGGAGGGCGCGCTTTCTTT.

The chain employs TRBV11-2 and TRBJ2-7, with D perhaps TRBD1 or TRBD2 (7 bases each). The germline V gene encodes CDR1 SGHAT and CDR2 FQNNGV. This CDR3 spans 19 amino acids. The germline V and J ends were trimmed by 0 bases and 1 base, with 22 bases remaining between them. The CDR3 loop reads CASSLDDGRQGLRSYEQYF. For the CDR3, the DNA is TGTGCCAGCAGCTTAGATGACGGGCGACAGGGACTACGATCCTACGAGCAGTACTTC.

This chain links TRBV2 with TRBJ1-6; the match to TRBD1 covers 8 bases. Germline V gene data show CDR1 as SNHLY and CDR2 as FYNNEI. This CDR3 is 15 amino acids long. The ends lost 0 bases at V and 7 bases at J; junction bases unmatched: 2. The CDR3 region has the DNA TGTGCCAGCAGTGAAGCTGACAGGGGAAATTCACCCCTCCACTTT. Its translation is CASSEADRGNSPLHF.

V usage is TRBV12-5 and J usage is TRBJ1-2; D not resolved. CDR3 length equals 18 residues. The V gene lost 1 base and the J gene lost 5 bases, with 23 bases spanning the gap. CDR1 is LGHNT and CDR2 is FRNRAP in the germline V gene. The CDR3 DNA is TGTGCTAGTGGTTTGGAGGAAACCGGGATCCGGGGAGTGTATGGCTACACCTTC. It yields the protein CASGLEETGIRGVYGYTF.

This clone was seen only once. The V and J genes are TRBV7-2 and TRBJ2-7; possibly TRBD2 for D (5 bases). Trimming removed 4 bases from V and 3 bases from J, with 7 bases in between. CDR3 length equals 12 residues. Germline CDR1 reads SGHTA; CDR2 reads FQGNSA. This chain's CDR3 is CASSSGIYEQYF. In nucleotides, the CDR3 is TGTGCCAGCAGCTCCGGGATCTACGAGCAGTACTTC.

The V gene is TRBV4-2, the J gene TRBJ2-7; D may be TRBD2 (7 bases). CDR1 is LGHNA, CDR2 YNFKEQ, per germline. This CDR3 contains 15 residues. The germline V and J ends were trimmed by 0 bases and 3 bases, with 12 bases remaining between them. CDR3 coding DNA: TGTGCCAGCAGCCAAGAGGGGGGGGGCCGCTACGAGCAGTACTTC. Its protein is CASSQEGGGRYEQYF.

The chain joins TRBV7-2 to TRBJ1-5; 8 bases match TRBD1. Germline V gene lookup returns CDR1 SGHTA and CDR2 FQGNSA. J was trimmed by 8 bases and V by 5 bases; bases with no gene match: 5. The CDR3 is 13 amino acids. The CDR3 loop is CASSPDRAEPQHF. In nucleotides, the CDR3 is TGTGCCAGCAGCCCGGACAGGGCGGAGCCCCAGCATTTT.

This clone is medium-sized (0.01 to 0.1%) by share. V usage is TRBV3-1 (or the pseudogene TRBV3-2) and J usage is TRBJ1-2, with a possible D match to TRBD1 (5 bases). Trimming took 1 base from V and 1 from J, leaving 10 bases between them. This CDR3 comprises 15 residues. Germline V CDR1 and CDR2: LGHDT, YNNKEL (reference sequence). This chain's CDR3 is CASSQASGGNYGYTF. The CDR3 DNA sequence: TGTGCCAGCAGCCAAGCGTCTGGGGGTAACTATGGCTACACCTTC.